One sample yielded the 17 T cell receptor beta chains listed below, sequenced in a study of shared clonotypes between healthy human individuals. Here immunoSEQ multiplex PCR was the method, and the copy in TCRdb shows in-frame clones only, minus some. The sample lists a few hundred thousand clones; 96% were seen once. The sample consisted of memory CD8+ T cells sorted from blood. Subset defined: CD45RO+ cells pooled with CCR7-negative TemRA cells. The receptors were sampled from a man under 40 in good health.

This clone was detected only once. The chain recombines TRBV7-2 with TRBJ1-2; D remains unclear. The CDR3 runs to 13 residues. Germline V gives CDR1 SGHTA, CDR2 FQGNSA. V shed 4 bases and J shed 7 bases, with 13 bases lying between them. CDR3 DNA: TGTGCCAGCAGCTCTAATCCGGGGAGTGGCTACACCTTC. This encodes CASSSNPGSGYTF.

The CDR3 loop is CAIGGEGQPQHF. Written as DNA, the CDR3 is TGTGCCATAGGGGGGGAGGGGCAACCCCAGCATTTT. The chain carries TRBV19 and TRBJ1-5; maybe TRBD1 (6 bases). In germline, CDR1 is LNHDA, CDR2 SQIVND (reference sequence). V was cut by 10 bases and J by 10 bases, with 17 bases left in between. The CDR3 extends over 12 amino acids.

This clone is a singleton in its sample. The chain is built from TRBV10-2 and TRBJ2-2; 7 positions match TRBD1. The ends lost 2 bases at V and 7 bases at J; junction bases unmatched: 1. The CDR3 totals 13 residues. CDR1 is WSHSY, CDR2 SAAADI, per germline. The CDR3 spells CASSEAGGGELFF. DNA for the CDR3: TGCGCCAGCAGTGAGGCAGGGGGCGGGGAGCTGTTTTTT.

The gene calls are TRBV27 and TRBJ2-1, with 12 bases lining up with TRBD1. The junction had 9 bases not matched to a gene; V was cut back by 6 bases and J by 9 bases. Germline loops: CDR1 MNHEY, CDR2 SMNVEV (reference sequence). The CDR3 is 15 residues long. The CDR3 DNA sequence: TGTGCCAGCAGACCCGGGACAGGGGGCAAGGTTGAGCAGTTCTTC. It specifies CASRPGTGGKVEQFF.

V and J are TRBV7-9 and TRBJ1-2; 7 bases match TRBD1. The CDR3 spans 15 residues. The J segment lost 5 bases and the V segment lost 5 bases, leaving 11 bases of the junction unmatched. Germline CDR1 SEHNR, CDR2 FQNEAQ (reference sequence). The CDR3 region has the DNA TGTGCCAGCAGCCATAACGACAGGGCGGGGTATGGCTACACCTTC. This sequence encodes CASSHNDRAGYGYTF.

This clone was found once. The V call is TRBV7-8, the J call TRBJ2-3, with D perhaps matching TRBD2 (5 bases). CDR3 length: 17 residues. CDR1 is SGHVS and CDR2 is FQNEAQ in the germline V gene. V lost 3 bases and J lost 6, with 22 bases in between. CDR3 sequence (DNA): TGTGCCAGCAGCTTTTCGTATGGGAGTTCCGTCGTGGATACGCAGTATTTT. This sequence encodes CASSFSYGSSVVDTQYF.

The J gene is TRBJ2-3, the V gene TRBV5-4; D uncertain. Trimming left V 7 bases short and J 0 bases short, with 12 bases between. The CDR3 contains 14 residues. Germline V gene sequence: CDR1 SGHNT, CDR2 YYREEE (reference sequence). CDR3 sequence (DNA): TGTGCCAGCTCTGCGGATCTTAGCACAGATACGCAGTATTTT. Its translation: CASSADLSTDTQYF.

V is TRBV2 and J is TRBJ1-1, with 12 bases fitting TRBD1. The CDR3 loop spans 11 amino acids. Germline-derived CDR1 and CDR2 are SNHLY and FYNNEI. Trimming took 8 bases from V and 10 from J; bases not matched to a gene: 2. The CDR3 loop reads CASSGQGAAFF. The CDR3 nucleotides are TGTGCCAGCTCGGGACAGGGGGCAGCTTTCTTT. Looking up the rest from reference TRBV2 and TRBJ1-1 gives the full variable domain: EPEVTQTPSHQVTQMGQEVILRCVPISNHLYFYWYRQILGQKVEFLVSFYNNEISEKSEIFDDQFSVERPDGSNFTLKIRSTKLEDSAMYFCASSGQGAAFFGQGTRLTVV.

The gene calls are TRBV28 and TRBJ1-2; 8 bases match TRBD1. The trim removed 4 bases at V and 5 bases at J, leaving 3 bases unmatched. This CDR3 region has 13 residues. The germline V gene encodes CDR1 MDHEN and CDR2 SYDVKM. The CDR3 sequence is CASSSTGGYGYTF. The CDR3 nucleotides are TGTGCCAGCAGTTCAACAGGGGGGTATGGCTACACCTTC.

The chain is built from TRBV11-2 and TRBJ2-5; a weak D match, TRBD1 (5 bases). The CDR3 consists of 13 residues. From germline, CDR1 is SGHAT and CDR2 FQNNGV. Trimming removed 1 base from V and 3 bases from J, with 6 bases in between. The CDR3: CASSLGREETQYF. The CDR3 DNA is TGTGCCAGCAGCTTAGGCAGGGAAGAGACCCAGTACTTC.

The CDR3: CASSLGGSAKNIQYF. CDR3 nucleotide sequence: TGTGCCAGCAGCTTGGGCGGGTCCGCCAAAAACATTCAGTACTTC. V gene TRBV11-3 combines with J gene TRBJ2-4; maybe TRBD2 (5 bases). CDR1 and CDR2 (germline): SGHNT, YENEEA. Trimming shortened V by 3 bases and J by 1 base, and 10 bases separated the two germline ends. This CDR3 contains 15 residues.

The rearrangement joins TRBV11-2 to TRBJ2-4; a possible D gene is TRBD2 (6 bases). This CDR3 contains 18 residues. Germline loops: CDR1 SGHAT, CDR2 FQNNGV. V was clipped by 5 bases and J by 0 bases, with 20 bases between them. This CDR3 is CASSRDGSTQIAKNIQYF. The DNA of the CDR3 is TGTGCCAGCAGCAGGGACGGGAGCACCCAGATAGCCAAAAACATTCAGTACTTC. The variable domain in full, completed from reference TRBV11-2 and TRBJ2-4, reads EAGVAQSPRYKIIEKRQSVAFWCNPISGHATLYWYQQILGQGPKLLIQFQNNGVVDDSQLPKDRFSAERLKGVDSTLKIQPAKLEDSAVYLCASSRDGSTQIAKNIQYFGAGTRLSVL.

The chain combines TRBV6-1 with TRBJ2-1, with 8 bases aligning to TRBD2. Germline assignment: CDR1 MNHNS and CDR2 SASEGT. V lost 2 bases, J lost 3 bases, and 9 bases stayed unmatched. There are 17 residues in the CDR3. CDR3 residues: CASSERFRLAGYNEQFF. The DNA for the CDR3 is TGTGCCAGCAGTGAAAGATTCAGGCTAGCGGGCTACAATGAGCAGTTCTTC.

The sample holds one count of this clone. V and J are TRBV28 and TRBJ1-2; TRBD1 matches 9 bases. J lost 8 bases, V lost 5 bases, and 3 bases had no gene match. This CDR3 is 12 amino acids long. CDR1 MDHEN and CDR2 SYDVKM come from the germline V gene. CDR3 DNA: TGTGCCAGCAGTCAGACAGGGGGAGGCTACACCTTC. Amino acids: CASSQTGGGYTF.

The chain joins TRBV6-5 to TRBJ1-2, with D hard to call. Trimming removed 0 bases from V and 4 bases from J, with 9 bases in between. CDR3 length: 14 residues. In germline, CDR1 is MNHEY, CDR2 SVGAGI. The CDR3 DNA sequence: TGTGCCAGCAGTTACTCGGGCCTCATCTATGGCTACACCTTC. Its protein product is CASSYSGLIYGYTF.

CDR3 nucleotide sequence: TGTGCCAGCAGCCTCCTGGCGGGAGGTAGCACAGATACGCAGTATTTT. Protein product: CASSLLAGGSTDTQYF. The J gene is TRBJ2-3, the V gene TRBV7-3, with 8 bases lining up with TRBD2. CDR1 and CDR2 from the germline V gene are SGHTA and FQGTGA. With 5 bases clipped from V and 0 bases from J, the junction kept 7 bases outside the gene matches. CDR3 size: 16 residues.

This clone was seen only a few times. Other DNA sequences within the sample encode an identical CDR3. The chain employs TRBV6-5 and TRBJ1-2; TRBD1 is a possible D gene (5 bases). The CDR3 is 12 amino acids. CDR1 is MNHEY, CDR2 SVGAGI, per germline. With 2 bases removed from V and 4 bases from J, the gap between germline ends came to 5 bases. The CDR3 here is CASSYRGYGYTF. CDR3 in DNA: TGTGCCAGCAGTTACAGGGGCTATGGCTACACCTTC.